This TCR beta chain was profiled in a study of identical twins. Study conclusions and caveats: Cord blood beta clonotypes present at high abundance carried fewer insertions; no such pattern appeared in memory repertoires.

The V end was cut by 10 bases, the J end by 0 bases, with 15 bases between. The CDR3 runs to 15 residues. From germline, CDR1 is KGHDR and CDR2 SFDVKD. With no exceptions, donors were healthy Caucasians. Notes on this clonotype: What it binds is not known.

Unique molecular identifiers were present on the cDNA, which also gained a universal primer site by template switching. TCRdb reanalysed the 5' RACE reads using MiXCR and keeps one entry per CDR3 protein. Altogether under 900,000 distinct CDR3 sequences are present, approximately 13% being singletons, with the ten largest covering 1.5% to 2%. The sample was also reused in another study, on yellow fever vaccine responses in identical twins.

This TCR came from a woman between 18 and 29 years old in good health. The chain employs TRBV24-1 and TRBJ2-1; D may be TRBD1 or TRBD2 (5 bases each). The sample comprised PBMCs. The CDR3 region is CATGGAMSSYNEQFF. The CDR3 region has the DNA TGTGCCACTGGGGGAGCGATGAGCTCCTACAATGAGCAGTTCTTC.